This T cell receptor beta chain was sequenced in a study of identical twins. The V end lost 2 bases, the J end lost 3 bases, and 5 bases lay between the germline ends. Germline lookup yields CDR1 DFQATT and CDR2 SNEGSKA (reference sequence). This CDR3 comprises 11 residues. There are a few counts of this clonotype. TCRdb re-called the 5' RACE reads with MiXCR, one entry per CDR3 protein. The sample holds about 550,000 distinct CDR3 sequences, approximately 20% seen once. These same records also appear under a second study, on yellow fever vaccine responses in identical twins.

The chain employs TRBV20-1 and TRBJ2-7; D remains ambiguous. The sequenced sample was CD4+ T cells sorted from blood. This receptor was identified in a young woman in good health. The CDR3 loop is CSARKNYEQYF. The DNA for the CDR3 is TGCAGTGCTAGAAAAAACTACGAGCAGTACTTC.